This entry lists 10 T cell receptor beta chains sequenced from one sample in a study of control samples from healthy donors and cancer patients. Profiled with immunoSEQ multiplex PCR; TCRdb holds only in-frame clones, not every one. The data show over 150,000 clones, 90% to 95% seen once. Sequenced material: blood. Receptor source: a man aged 35 to 55 in good health.

V and J are TRBV18 and TRBJ1-1; 7 bases match TRBD1. This CDR3 spans 17 amino acids. CDR1 KGHSH and CDR2 LQKENI come from the germline V gene. V lost 5 bases, J lost 6 bases, and 18 bases stayed unmatched. CDR3 nucleotide sequence: TGTGCCAGCTCATCGGGACAGAACCCCAGATCGAGCGCTGAAGCTTTCTTT. Translating gives CASSSGQNPRSSAEAFF.

V and J are TRBV6-5 and TRBJ1-2; unclear D gene. CDR3 length equals 13 residues. CDR1 is MNHEY and CDR2 is SVGAGI in the germline V gene. Between the trimmed V and J ends, which lost 2 bases and 8 bases, there was a span of 12 bases. The DNA for the CDR3 is TGTGCCAGCAGTTACGGCCCGGAAGGAGGCTACACCTTC. Its protein is CASSYGPEGGYTF.

The CDR3 DNA is TGTGCCAGCAGTGAAGCGTACATAGAGGGGCGTGGCTACACCTTC. This sequence encodes CASSEAYIEGRGYTF. The chain links TRBV2 to TRBJ1-2; tentatively, D is TRBD1 (5 bases). The CDR3 has 15 residues. The germline V and J ends were trimmed by 0 bases and 7 bases, with 15 bases remaining between them. CDR1 SNHLY and CDR2 FYNNEI come from the germline V gene.

V and J are TRBV5-6 and TRBJ2-3; 7 bases line up with TRBD1. This CDR3 spans 15 amino acids. The V segment lost 0 bases and the J segment 2 bases; nucleotides outside the gene matches: 3. Germline-derived CDR1 and CDR2 are SGHDT and YYEEEE. CDR3 DNA sequence: TGTGCCAGCAGCTTGGCCGGGACAGCCACAGATACGCAGTATTTT. Amino acid sequence: CASSLAGTATDTQYF.

The J gene is TRBJ1-4, the V gene TRBV9; D is unresolved. CDR1 is SGDLS, CDR2 YYNGEE, per germline. The CDR3 consists of 15 residues. V was shortened by 2 bases and J by 3 bases, with 11 bases between the two germline ends. The CDR3 nucleotides are TGTGCCAGCAGCGTCGGGGTCGGGTCTAATGAAAAACTGTTTTTT. Translation gives CASSVGVGSNEKLFF.

V and J are TRBV15 and TRBJ2-6; 8 bases are shared with TRBD1. Germline loops: CDR1 LNHNV, CDR2 YYDKDF (reference sequence). V trimming: 6 bases; J trimming: 0 bases; junction bases outside the gene matches: 7. CDR3 length: 17 amino acids. The CDR3 DNA reads as TGTGCCACCAGAGACAGGGGACGTTACTCTGGGGCCAACGTCCTGACTTTC. Protein: CATRDRGRYSGANVLTF.

The chain joins TRBV24-1 to TRBJ2-3; D remains ambiguous. The germline V and J ends were trimmed by 1 base and 5 bases, with 3 bases remaining between them. CDR1 KGHDR and CDR2 SFDVKD come from the germline V gene. CDR3 length: 12 residues. CDR3 sequence reads: CATSDFEDTQYF. For the CDR3, the DNA is TGTGCCACCAGTGATTTCGAAGATACGCAGTATTTT.

This clone appeared once. The gene calls are TRBV28 and TRBJ1-5, with a possible D match to TRBD1 (5 bases). Between the trimmed V and J ends, which lost 7 bases and 4 bases, there was a span of 14 bases. The germline V gene encodes CDR1 MDHEN and CDR2 SYDVKM. The CDR3 has 14 amino acids. In DNA form, the CDR3 reads TGTGCCAGCACCCGGTGGGACGGAAATCAGCCCCAGCATTTT. Its protein product is CASTRWDGNQPQHF.

Remarks on this clone: This specimen includes other DNA sequences encoding the same CDR3. V usage is TRBV7-2 and J usage is TRBJ2-3; no definite D call. Germline loops: CDR1 SGHTA, CDR2 FQGNSA. The CDR3 runs to 12 residues. V shed 3 bases and J shed 2 bases, with 3 bases lying between them. The chain's CDR3 is CASSFFTDTQYF. DNA for the CDR3: TGTGCCAGCAGCTTTTTCACAGATACGCAGTATTTT.

This chain joins TRBV27 and TRBJ1-4, with TRBD1 matching 7 bases. In germline, CDR1 is MNHEY, CDR2 SMNVEV (reference sequence). The CDR3 is 12 amino acids. V lost 8 bases, J lost 7 bases, and 4 bases stayed unmatched. The CDR3 DNA reads TGTGCCAGCGGCCACAGGGGTGAAAAACTGTTTTTT. It translates to CASGHRGEKLFF.